A selection of T cell receptor beta chains follows, all from one sample in a study of blood T cell repertoires in COVID-19. Repertoires were generated with immunoSEQ multiplex PCR, while TCRdb's copy carries only in-frame clones and drops some. The sample lists tens of thousands of clones, around 86% occurring once. Input material: peripheral blood. The receptors shown here come from a man aged 25-45 years with acute or convalescent COVID-19. The CDR3 runs from the conserved cysteine through the conserved F or W. D genes are given only for firm matches. A clone size is listed for some rows: how often the clone was seen (once, few, many), or a class if it is expanded.

d_gene	abundance	v_gene	j_gene	len	CDR3aa	CDR3nt
TRBD1	once	TRBV30	TRBJ1-4	13	CAWTQGADEKLFF	TGTGCCTGGACGCAGGGGGCTGATGAAAAACTGTTTTTT
.	.	TRBV19	TRBJ2-5	15	CASSIGGYRAQTQYF	TGTGCCAGTAGTATAGGTGGTTATCGAGCGCAGACCCAGTACTTC
TRBD1	.	TRBV6-5	TRBJ2-1	15	CASRMDRSSYNEQFF	TGTGCCAGCAGGATGGACAGGAGCTCCTACAATGAGCAGTTCTTC
.	.	TRBV7-6	TRBJ1-4	14	CASSLAGEGEKLFF	TGTGCCAGCAGCCTAGCTGGTGAGGGTGAAAAACTGTTTTTT
.	.	TRBV4-2	TRBJ2-3	17	CASSQGSLRAFTDTQYF	TGTGCCAGCAGCCAAGGGAGCTTGAGAGCCTTCACAGATACGCAGTATTTT
.	.	TRBV2	TRBJ1-1	11	CASVEATEAFF	TGTGCCAGCGTTGAGGCCACTGAAGCTTTCTTT
.	few	TRBV23-1	TRBJ2-2	17	CASTPERERVDTGELFF	TGCGCCAGCACCCCGGAGAGGGAAAGGGTGGACACCGGGGAGCTGTTTTTT
.	once	TRBV27	TRBJ2-7	15	CASSLSRHTDHEQYF	TGTGCCAGCAGTTTATCCAGACACACCGACCACGAGCAGTACTTC
TRBD1	.	TRBV7-8	TRBJ2-7	16	CASSLYNRGQEYEQYF	TGTGCCAGCAGCTTATACAACAGGGGGCAGGAGTACGAGCAGTACTTC
.	.	TRBV3-1/TRBV3-2	TRBJ1-1	13	CASSRSTGTEAFF	TGTGCCAGCAGCCGATCAACCGGCACTGAAGCTTTCTTT
TRBD2	.	TRBV7-9	TRBJ2-1	18	CASSRPPGTSGSFNEQFF	TGTGCCAGCAGCCGCCCTCCGGGGACTAGCGGGAGTTTCAATGAGCAGTTCTTC
.	.	TRBV7-9	TRBJ1-1	14	CASSLQGLNTEAFF	TGTGCCAGCAGCCTACAGGGACTGAACACTGAAGCTTTCTTT
.	once	TRBV4-1	TRBJ1-2	15	CASSPYSTENYGYTF	TGCGCCAGCAGCCCATACTCGACAGAAAACTATGGCTACACCTTC
.	.	TRBV28	TRBJ2-4	14	CASSFRDTGNIQYF	TGTGCCAGCAGTTTCCGGGACACGGGAAACATTCAGTACTTC
.	.	TRBV18	TRBJ2-7	14	CASSQTTAAYEQYF	TGTGCCAGCTCACAAACAACAGCTGCCTACGAGCAGTACTTC
TRBD2	.	TRBV5-1	TRBJ2-3	16	CASSLGTSGGIDTQYF	TGCGCCAGCAGCCTGGGAACTAGCGGGGGTATAGATACGCAGTATTTT
TRBD1	.	TRBV29-1	TRBJ1-2	13	CSVEPTGAYGYTF	TGCAGCGTTGAGCCGACAGGGGCCTATGGCTACACCTTC
TRBD1	.	TRBV6-6	TRBJ1-5	14	CASRETGGNQPQHF	TGTGCCAGCAGAGAGACAGGGGGCAACCAGCCCCAGCATTTT
TRBD1	.	TRBV5-8	TRBJ2-6	18	CASSLDDRVFSGANVLTF	TGTGCCAGCAGCTTGGATGACAGGGTTTTCTCTGGGGCCAACGTCCTGACTTTC
.	.	TRBV6-1	TRBJ2-1	14	CASSEPGDRTKQFF	TGTGCCAGCAGTGAACCCGGGGATAGAACTAAGCAGTTCTTC
.	.	TRBV27	TRBJ2-7	16	CASSGLAEGYSYEQYF	TGTGCCAGCAGTGGTTTAGCGGAGGGGTACTCCTACGAGCAGTACTTC
.	.	TRBV5-1	TRBJ2-1	14	CASSPGTSYNEQFF	TGCGCCAGCAGCCCCGGGACTTCTTACAATGAGCAGTTCTTC
.	.	TRBV3-1/TRBV3-2	TRBJ2-2	13	CASSHLRSGELFF	TGTGCCAGCAGCCACCTCAGGTCGGGGGAGCTGTTTTTT
.	.	TRBV5-1	TRBJ2-7	14	CASSQDSSSYEQYF	TGCGCCAGCAGTCAGGACAGCAGCTCCTACGAGCAGTACTTC
TRBD1	few	TRBV6-5	TRBJ1-2	15	CASSYRQGSPYGYTF	TGTGCCAGCAGTTACCGACAGGGTAGTCCCTATGGCTACACCTTC
TRBD1	.	TRBV24-1	TRBJ2-2	15	CATTRQGEKTGELFF	TGTGCCACCACGCGACAGGGAGAAAAAACCGGGGAGCTGTTTTTT
.	.	TRBV15	TRBJ2-7	14	CATSRGGQIYEQYF	TGTGCCACCAGCAGAGGCGGGCAGATCTACGAGCAGTACTTC
.	few	TRBV5-1	TRBJ1-1	14	CASSFQQENTEAFF	TGCGCCAGCAGCTTCCAACAGGAAAACACTGAAGCTTTCTTT
.	.	TRBV7-9	TRBJ1-4	14	CASSPPPTREKLFF	TGTGCCAGCAGCCCCCCCCCGACACGTGAAAAACTGTTTTTT
.	.	TRBV9	TRBJ1-1	14	CASSRTPGGTEAFF	TGTGCCAGCAGCCGGACACCCGGGGGCACTGAAGCTTTCTTT
.	.	TRBV20-1	TRBJ2-5	13	CSASPPQAETQYF	TGCAGTGCTAGTCCCCCCCAGGCGGAGACCCAGTACTTC
.	.	TRBV5-1	TRBJ1-1	12	CASSRGFTEAFF	TGCGCCAGCAGCCGAGGCTTCACTGAAGCTTTCTTT
.	.	TRBV6-2/TRBV6-3	TRBJ1-1	15	CASSYSSTAGTEAFF	TGTGCCAGCAGTTACTCGTCAACGGCCGGGACTGAAGCTTTCTTT
.	few	TRBV10-3	TRBJ1-4	13	CAISVRVYEKLFF	TGTGCCATCAGTGTGAGGGTCTATGAAAAACTGTTTTTT
.	.	TRBV4-3	TRBJ1-1	14	CASSQEEGRTEAFF	TGCGCCAGCAGCCAAGAGGAGGGCCGGACTGAAGCTTTCTTT
.	.	TRBV2	TRBJ2-7	13	CASSLYRDIEQYF	TGTGCCAGCAGTTTATACCGGGACATAGAGCAGTACTTC
TRBD1	.	TRBV11-2	TRBJ1-1	16	CASSRSGTGVSTEAFF	TGTGCCAGCAGCCGCTCCGGGACAGGGGTTAGCACTGAAGCTTTCTTT
.	.	TRBV29-1	TRBJ2-2	13	CSVDRGGAGELFF	TGCAGCGTTGACAGGGGAGGGGCCGGGGAGCTGTTTTTT
.	.	TRBV7-2	TRBJ2-7	15	CASSPRTTTSYEQYF	TGTGCCAGCAGCCCACGGACGACTACCTCCTACGAGCAGTACTTC
.	.	TRBV27	TRBJ2-4	14	CASSSRVAKNIQYF	TGTGCCAGCAGTTCCAGGGTAGCCAAAAACATTCAGTACTTC
TRBD1	once	TRBV9	TRBJ1-2	15	CASSGTGIWSDGYTF	TGTGCCAGCAGCGGGACAGGAATTTGGTCGGATGGCTACACCTTC
.	.	TRBV6-5	TRBJ1-3	14	CASNGLRSGNTIYF	TGTGCCAGCAACGGTCTTCGCTCTGGAAACACCATATATTTT
.	once	TRBV6-5	TRBJ1-6	14	CASFQRSYNSPLHF	TGTGCCAGCTTCCAGCGATCCTATAATTCACCCCTCCACTTT
.	.	TRBV6-2/TRBV6-3	TRBJ1-2	15	CASSPLRTPRHGYTF	TGTGCCAGCAGCCCTCTTCGGACTCCTAGACATGGCTACACCTTC
TRBD1	.	TRBV7-6	TRBJ1-1	15	CASSSVTGPNTEAFF	TGTGCCAGCAGTTCGGTGACAGGGCCAAACACTGAAGCTTTCTTT
TRBD1	once	TRBV4-2	TRBJ2-3	16	CASSQGDRGHTDTQYF	TGTGCCAGCAGCCAGGGGGACAGGGGGCACACAGATACGCAGTATTTT
TRBD2	.	TRBV11-1	TRBJ2-7	14	CASSSTSGSYEQYF	TGTGCCAGCAGCTCGACTAGCGGGAGCTACGAGCAGTACTTC
.	.	TRBV12-3/TRBV12-4	TRBJ2-7	13	CASSLNMAGEQYF	TGTGCCAGCAGTTTGAATATGGCGGGGGAGCAGTACTTC
.	.	TRBV11-2	TRBJ1-5	15	CASSADGKGEQPQHF	TGTGCCAGCAGCGCCGATGGTAAGGGAGAGCAGCCCCAGCATTTT
.	.	TRBV10-3	TRBJ2-1	14	CAISGGGGRIEQFF	TGTGCCATCAGTGGAGGGGGGGGTCGGATTGAGCAGTTCTTC
.	.	TRBV5-1	TRBJ1-2	15	CASSLLRGEYYGYTF	TGCGCCAGCAGCTTGCTACGGGGAGAGTACTATGGCTACACCTTC
TRBD1	.	TRBV18	TRBJ1-1	18	CASSNLSRDRGLNTEAFF	TGTGCCAGCTCCAATTTAAGCCGGGACAGGGGGCTCAACACTGAAGCTTTCTTT
TRBD1	.	TRBV27	TRBJ1-4	15	CASSSWTGGNEKLFF	TGTGCCAGCAGTTCCTGGACAGGGGGGAATGAAAAACTGTTTTTT
.	once	TRBV6-6	TRBJ2-2	14	CASSYSGGTGELFF	TGTGCCAGCAGTTACTCTGGGGGGACCGGGGAGCTGTTTTTT
.	.	TRBV6-2/TRBV6-3	TRBJ1-2	14	CASSYSTGTSGYTF	TGTGCCAGCAGTTACTCGACAGGTACCTCTGGCTACACCTTC
TRBD1	.	TRBV7-8	TRBJ2-1	18	CASSLRMNRDRVFNEQFF	TGTGCCAGCAGCTTGAGAATGAACAGGGACAGGGTTTTCAATGAGCAGTTCTTC
TRBD1	.	TRBV30	TRBJ1-1	14	CAWRHQDRYKEAFF	TGTGCCTGGAGGCACCAGGACAGGTACAAAGAAGCTTTCTTT
.	.	TRBV18	TRBJ2-5	15	CASSQTGTNQETQYF	TGTGCCAGCTCACAAACCGGGACAAACCAAGAGACCCAGTACTTC
.	.	TRBV11-2	TRBJ2-1	15	CASSLVFGGYNEQFF	TGTGCCAGCAGCTTAGTTTTCGGCGGGTACAATGAGCAGTTCTTC